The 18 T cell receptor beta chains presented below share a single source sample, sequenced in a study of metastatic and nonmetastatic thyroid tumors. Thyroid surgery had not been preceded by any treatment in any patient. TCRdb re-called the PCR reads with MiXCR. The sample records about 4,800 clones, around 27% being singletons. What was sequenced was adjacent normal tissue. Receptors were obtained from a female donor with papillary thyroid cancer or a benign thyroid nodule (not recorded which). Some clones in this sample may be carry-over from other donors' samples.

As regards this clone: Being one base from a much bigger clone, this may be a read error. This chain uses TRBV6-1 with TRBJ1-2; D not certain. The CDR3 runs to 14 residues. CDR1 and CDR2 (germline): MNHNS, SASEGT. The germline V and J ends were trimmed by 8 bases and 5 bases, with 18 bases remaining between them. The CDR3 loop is CASAFQSGDYGYTF. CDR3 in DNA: TGTGCCAGCGCCTTCCAAAGTGGCGATTATGGCTACACCTTC.

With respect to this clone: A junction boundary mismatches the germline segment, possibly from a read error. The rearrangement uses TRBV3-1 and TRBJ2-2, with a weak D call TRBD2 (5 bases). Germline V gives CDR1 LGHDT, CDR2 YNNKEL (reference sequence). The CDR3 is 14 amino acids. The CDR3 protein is CSSSQWTGSGELFF. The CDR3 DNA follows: TGTTCCAGCAGCCAGTGGACTGGGTCCGGGGAGCTGTTTTTT.

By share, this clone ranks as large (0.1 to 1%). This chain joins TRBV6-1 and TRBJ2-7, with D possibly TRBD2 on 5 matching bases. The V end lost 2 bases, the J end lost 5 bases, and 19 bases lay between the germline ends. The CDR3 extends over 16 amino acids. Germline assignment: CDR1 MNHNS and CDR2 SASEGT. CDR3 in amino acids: CASSESSGVGIDEQYF. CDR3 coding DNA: TGTGCCAGCAGTGAATCCAGCGGAGTCGGTATCGACGAGCAGTACTTC.

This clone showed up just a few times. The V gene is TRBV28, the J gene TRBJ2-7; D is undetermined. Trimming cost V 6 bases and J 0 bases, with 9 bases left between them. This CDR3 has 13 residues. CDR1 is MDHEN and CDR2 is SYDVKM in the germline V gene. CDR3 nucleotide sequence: TGTGCCAGCAGGTCCGCCTCCTCCTACGAGCAGTACTTC. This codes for CASRSASSYEQYF.

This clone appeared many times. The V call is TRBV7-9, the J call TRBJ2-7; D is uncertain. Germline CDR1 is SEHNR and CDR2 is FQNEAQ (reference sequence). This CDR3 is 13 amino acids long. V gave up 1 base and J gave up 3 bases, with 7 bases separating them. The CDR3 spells CASSLDPGYEQYF. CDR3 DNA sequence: TGTGCCAGCAGCTTAGACCCCGGCTACGAGCAGTACTTC.

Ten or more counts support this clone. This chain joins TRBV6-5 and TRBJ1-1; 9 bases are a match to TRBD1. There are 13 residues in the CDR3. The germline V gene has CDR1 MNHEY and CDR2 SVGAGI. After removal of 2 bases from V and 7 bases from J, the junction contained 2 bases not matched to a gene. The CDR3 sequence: CASSYNRGHEAFF. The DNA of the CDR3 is TGTGCCAGCAGTTACAACAGGGGGCATGAAGCTTTCTTT.

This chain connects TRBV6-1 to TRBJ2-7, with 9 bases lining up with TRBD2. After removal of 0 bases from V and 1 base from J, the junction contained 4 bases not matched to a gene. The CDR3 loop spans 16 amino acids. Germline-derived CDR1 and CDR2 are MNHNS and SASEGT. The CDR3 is CASSEASGGLSYEQYF. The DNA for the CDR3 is TGTGCCAGCAGTGAAGCAAGCGGGGGGCTTTCCTACGAGCAGTACTTC.

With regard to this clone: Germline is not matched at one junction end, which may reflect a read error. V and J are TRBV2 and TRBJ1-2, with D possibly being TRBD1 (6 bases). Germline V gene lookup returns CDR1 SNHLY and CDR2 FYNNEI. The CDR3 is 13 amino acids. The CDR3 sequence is CASTGQTNYCYTF. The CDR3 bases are TGTGCCAGCACCGGACAGACGAACTATTGCTACACCTTC.

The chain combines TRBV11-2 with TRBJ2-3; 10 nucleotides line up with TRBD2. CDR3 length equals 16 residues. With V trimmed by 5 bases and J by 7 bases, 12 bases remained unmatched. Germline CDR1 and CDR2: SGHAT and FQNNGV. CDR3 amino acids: CASSPGGASGSYTQYF. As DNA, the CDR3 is TGTGCCAGCAGCCCCGGGGGGGCTAGCGGGAGTTATACGCAGTATTTT.

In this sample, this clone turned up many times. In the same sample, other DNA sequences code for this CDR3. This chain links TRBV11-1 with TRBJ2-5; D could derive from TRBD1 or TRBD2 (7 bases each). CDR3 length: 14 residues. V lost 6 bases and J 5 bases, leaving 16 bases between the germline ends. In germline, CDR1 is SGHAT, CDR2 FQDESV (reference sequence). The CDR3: CASSTGEGAETQYF. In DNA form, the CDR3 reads TGTGCCAGCAGTACCGGGGAGGGGGCTGAGACCCAGTACTTC.

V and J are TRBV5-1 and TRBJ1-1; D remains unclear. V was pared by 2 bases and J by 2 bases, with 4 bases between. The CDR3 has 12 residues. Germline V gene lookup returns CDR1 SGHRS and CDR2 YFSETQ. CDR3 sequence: CASSLDNTEAFF. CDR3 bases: TGCGCCAGCAGCTTAGACAACACTGAAGCTTTCTTT.

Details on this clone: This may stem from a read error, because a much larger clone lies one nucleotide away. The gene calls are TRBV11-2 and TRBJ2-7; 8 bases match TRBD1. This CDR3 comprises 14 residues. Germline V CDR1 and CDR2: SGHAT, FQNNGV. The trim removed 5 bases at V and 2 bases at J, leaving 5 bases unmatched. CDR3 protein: CASSPRTGPYEQYF. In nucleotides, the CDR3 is TGTGCCAGCAGCCCCCGGACAGGGCCCTACGAGCAGTACTTC.

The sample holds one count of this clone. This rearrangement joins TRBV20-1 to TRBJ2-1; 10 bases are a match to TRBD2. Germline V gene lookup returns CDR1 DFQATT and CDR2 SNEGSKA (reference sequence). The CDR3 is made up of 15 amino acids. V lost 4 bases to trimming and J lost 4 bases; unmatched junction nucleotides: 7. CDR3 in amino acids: CSAISGTSVYNEQFF. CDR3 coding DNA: TGCAGTGCTATCAGCGGGACTAGCGTTTACAATGAGCAGTTCTTC.

The CDR3 region has the DNA TGTGCCAGCAGTGACAGGGACACCGGGGAGCTGTTTTTT. Amino acid sequence: CASSDRDTGELFF. The chain carries TRBV6-4 and TRBJ2-2; no definite D call. Germline CDR1 MRHNA, CDR2 SNTAGT. Trimming took 2 bases from V and 3 from J, leaving 4 bases between them. The CDR3 length is 13 residues.

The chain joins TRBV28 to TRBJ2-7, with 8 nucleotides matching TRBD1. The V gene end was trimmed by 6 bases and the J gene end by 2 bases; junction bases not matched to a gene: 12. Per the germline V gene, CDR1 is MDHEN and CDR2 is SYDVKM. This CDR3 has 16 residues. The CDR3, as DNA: TGTGCCAGCAGCCCTTGGACAGGGCCAGGTGCCTACGAGCAGTACTTC. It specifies CASSPWTGPGAYEQYF.

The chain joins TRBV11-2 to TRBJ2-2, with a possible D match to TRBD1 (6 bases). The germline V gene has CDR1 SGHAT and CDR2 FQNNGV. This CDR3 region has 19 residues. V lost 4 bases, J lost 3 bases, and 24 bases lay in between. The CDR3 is CASSSPRTARGVYTGELFF. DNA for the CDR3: TGTGCCAGCAGCTCCCCCCGGACAGCGAGAGGGGTTTACACCGGGGAGCTGTTTTTT.

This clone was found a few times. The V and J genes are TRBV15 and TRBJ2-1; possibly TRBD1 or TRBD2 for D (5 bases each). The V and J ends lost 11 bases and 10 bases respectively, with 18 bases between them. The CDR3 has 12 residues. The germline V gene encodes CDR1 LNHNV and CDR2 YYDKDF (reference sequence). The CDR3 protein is CASGRDGREQFF. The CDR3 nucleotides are TGTGCCTCTGGTCGGGACGGCAGGGAGCAGTTCTTC.

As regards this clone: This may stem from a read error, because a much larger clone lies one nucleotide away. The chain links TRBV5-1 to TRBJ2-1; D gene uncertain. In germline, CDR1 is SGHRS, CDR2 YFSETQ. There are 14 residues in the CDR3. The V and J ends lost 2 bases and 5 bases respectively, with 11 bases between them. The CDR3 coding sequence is TGCGCCAGCAGCTTTTGTTCTACAAACAATGAGCAGTTCTTC. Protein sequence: CASSFCSTNNEQFF.